The TCR beta chain described here comes from a study of blood T cell repertoires in COVID-19. Study overall: Samples of COVID-19 (acute and convalescent) were obtained from the United States, Italy and Spain. PBMCs, B-cell-depleted T cells, or T cells provided the cDNA or gDNA that made up the material.

Trimming removed 4 bases from V and 5 bases from J; junction bases left unmatched: 5. Germline-derived CDR1 and CDR2 are KGHSH and LQKENI. CDR3 length equals 15 residues. Seattle cases were enrolled at active infection and followed longitudinally. This clone was detected only a few times. As originally analysed: Amplified reference gene primers provided the basis for estimating nucleated cell counts. Libraries were prepared by immunoSEQ multiplex PCR; TCRdb keeps only in-frame clonotypes and omits some of them. From that table come the V and J calls and clone size; the DNA was used to work out D and trimming. The table has fewer than 400,000 clones, just under 90% seen once.

The sample comprised peripheral blood. The source of this sequence is a woman in her twenties or thirties with COVID-19, enrolled during active disease. This chain links TRBV18 with TRBJ2-2; TRBD1 matches at 9 bases. The CDR3 nucleotides are TGTGCCAGCTCACAGGGGACAGGGCGAACCGGGGAGCTGTTTTTT. This codes for CASSQGTGRTGELFF.